The following is a T cell receptor (beta chain) sequence with its context. In the study's own analysis: It was from reference gene primer amplification that nucleated cell counts were estimated. Produced via immunoSEQ multiplex PCR; TCRdb's table is partial and in-frame only. V and J calls and clone size are copied from that table; D and trimming were computed from the DNA. Of 130,000 to 150,000 clones in the sample, 85% to 90% were seen once. This specimen comes from a study of blood T cell repertoires in COVID-19. Study information: Researchers got acute and convalescent COVID-19 samples from the United States, Italy and Spain. PBMCs, B-cell-depleted T cells, or T cells provided the cDNA or gDNA that made up the material.

Per germline, CDR1 LGHNA and CDR2 YSLEER. After removal of 1 base from V and 3 bases from J, the junction contained 3 bases not matched to a gene. The length of the CDR3 is 15 residues. The sequenced sample consisted of peripheral blood. This chain connects TRBV4-3 to TRBJ2-7; 10 bases line up with TRBD1. The sequence was collected from a woman in her 50s with active or convalescent COVID-19. The CDR3 loop is CASSQARTGGYEQYF. DNA of the CDR3: TGCGCCAGCAGCCAAGCCCGGACAGGGGGCTACGAGCAGTACTTC.